This T cell receptor beta chain was identified in a study of T cell repertoires in cytomegalovirus infection. Study outcomes and limitations: Adding up the frequency of public TCR beta families identified people who carried CMV plus the relevant HLA.

To note about this clonotype: Its antigen is as yet unknown.

TCRdb re-derived calls from the reads in MiXCR, one entry per CDR3 protein. Counted here are some 500,000 distinct CDR3 sequences, 40% occurring once; the ten biggest clones make up over 45%. This CDR3 has 14 amino acids. The J segment lost 1 base and the V segment lost 6 bases, leaving 2 bases of the junction unmatched. Germline CDR1 reads SGHNT; CDR2 reads YYREEE (reference sequence). The J gene is TRBJ2-2, the V gene TRBV5-4, with 8 positions matching TRBD2. This specimen consisted of cultured PBMCs, obtained from culture after CMV antigen stimulation. This clonotype was obtained from a human donor in good health (CMV status not recorded). Some clones in this sample may be carry-over from other donors' samples. CDR3 sequence reads: CASNAGGNTGELFF. The CDR3 coding sequence is TGTGCCAGCAATGCGGGGGGGAACACCGGGGAGCTGTTTTTT.